A selection of T cell receptor beta chains follows, all from one sample in a study of PD-1 blockade in mismatch repair-deficient tumors. TCRdb's copy holds only in-frame clones and misses some; the assay was immunoSEQ multiplex PCR. Of 15,000 to 20,000 clones in the sample, about 80% were seen once. Sequences were derived from PBMCs, sampled roughly 23 weeks after starting pembrolizumab. The receptors derive from an adult with mismatch repair-deficient cancer. CDR3s include the opening cysteine and the closing phenylalanine or tryptophan. The D gene is left open where the match is weak. The size entry is marked missing in some rows and otherwise reads once, few, many or a size class.

v_gene	abundance	d_gene	j_gene	CDR3nt	CDR3aa
TRBV28	.	.	TRBJ2-7	TGTGCCAGCAGTTTCCCTGGGGTGGGGCGCGAGCAGTACTTC	CASSFPGVGREQYF
TRBV2	few	.	TRBJ1-2	TGTGCCAGCAGTTCATGGGGGCGCTATGGCTACACCTTC	CASSSWGRYGYTF
TRBV28	.	.	TRBJ1-2	TGTGCCAGCAGCCACAGACATCTTCGGCAGTATGGCTACACCTTC	CASSHRHLRQYGYTF
TRBV19	.	TRBD1	TRBJ1-4	TGTGCCAGTAGTTACGACAGGGACAATGAAAAACTGTTTTTT	CASSYDRDNEKLFF
TRBV10-3	.	TRBD2	TRBJ2-2	TGTGCCATCAGTGAACAGAGCGGGAGGGCGAACACCGGGGAGCTGTTTTTT	CAISEQSGRANTGELFF
TRBV9	.	.	TRBJ1-5	TGTGCCAGCAGCGTAGGACCGGGACACAATAGCAATCAGCCCCAGCATTTT	CASSVGPGHNSNQPQHF
TRBV30	few	.	TRBJ1-2	TGTGCCTGGAGCCAACCCCCAGGGTATGGCTACACCTTC	CAWSQPPGYGYTF
TRBV21-1	.	.	TRBJ2-6	TGTGCCAGCAGCAAAGAAGTGGGACAGGGATTGGCCAACGTCCTGACTTTC	CASSKEVGQGLANVLTF
TRBV5-4	.	TRBD2	TRBJ2-3	TGTGCCAGCAGCTTGGCGCTAGCGGGATTCACAGATACGCAGTATTTT	CASSLALAGFTDTQYF
TRBV12-5	.	TRBD1	TRBJ2-7	TGTGCTAGTGGTTTGCCCTCGACAGGGGTACGGTACGAGCAGTACTTC	CASGLPSTGVRYEQYF
TRBV9	few	TRBD2	TRBJ2-5	TGTGCCAGCAGCGTAGCCCTCCCGGATAGCGGGCAAGAGACCCAGTACTTC	CASSVALPDSGQETQYF